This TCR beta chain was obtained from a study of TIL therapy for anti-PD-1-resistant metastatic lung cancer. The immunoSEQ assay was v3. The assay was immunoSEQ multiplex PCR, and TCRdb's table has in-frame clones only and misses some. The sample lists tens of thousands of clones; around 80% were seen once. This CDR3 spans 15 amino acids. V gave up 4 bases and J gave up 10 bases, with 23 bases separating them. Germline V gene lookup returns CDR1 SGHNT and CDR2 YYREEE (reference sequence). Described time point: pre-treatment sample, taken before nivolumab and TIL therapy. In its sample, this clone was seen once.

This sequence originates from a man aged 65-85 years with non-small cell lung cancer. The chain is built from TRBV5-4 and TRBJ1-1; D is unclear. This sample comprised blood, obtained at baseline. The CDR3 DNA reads TGTGCCAGCAGCCTTGATAACAGACAATCAGGTCGAGCTTTCTTT. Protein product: CASSLDNRQSGRAFF.